Following are 26 T cell receptor beta chains from one sample sequenced in a study of technical replicates of blood from a few donors. The data were produced by immunoSEQ multiplex PCR, yet TCRdb's version contains in-frame clones alone and is incomplete. The table records roughly 80,000 clones, roughly 94% of them present only once. Material for sequencing was T cells isolated from PBMCs. These receptors were obtained from a human donor in good health.

The V and J genes are TRBV9 and TRBJ1-5; D call uncertain. Germline CDR1 is SGDLS and CDR2 is YYNGEE. The CDR3 runs to 15 residues. V was cut by 0 bases and J by 4 bases, with 11 bases left in between. DNA of the CDR3: TGTGCCAGCAGCGTAGGAGGAGACGGAAATCAGCCCCAGCATTTT. Translated: CASSVGGDGNQPQHF.

V gene TRBV4-3 combines with J gene TRBJ2-7, with TRBD2 as a possible D gene (5 bases). CDR3 length: 16 amino acids. Germline loops: CDR1 LGHNA, CDR2 YSLEER. The V gene lost 4 bases and the J gene lost 4 bases, with 20 bases spanning the gap. The CDR3 region has the DNA TGCGCCAGCAGCCCTGGTTGGGGAGATTGGGTTTACGAGCAGTACTTC. Translated, it gives CASSPGWGDWVYEQYF.

The rearrangement uses TRBV7-2 and TRBJ2-1, with 11 bases lining up with TRBD2. Germline lookup yields CDR1 SGHTA and CDR2 FQGNSA. V trimming: 0 bases; J trimming: 4 bases; junction bases outside the gene matches: 5. This CDR3 spans 17 amino acids. CDR3 DNA sequence: TGTGCCAGCAGCTTAGCGTGGACTAGCGGGCCGTACAATGAGCAGTTCTTC. Translated, it gives CASSLAWTSGPYNEQFF.

The rearrangement uses TRBV28 and TRBJ1-2; 7 positions match TRBD1. Unmatched junction bases numbered 10, after V lost 6 bases and J lost 3 bases. The CDR3 consists of 15 residues. Germline V CDR1 and CDR2: MDHEN, SYDVKM. This CDR3 is CASSFIKTGYYGYTF. The CDR3 DNA reads as TGTGCCAGCAGCTTCATAAAGACAGGGTACTATGGCTACACCTTC.

Concerning this clone itself: The sample has other DNA sequences that encode this CDR3 too. The chain uses TRBV28 and TRBJ2-7; tentatively, D is TRBD2 (5 bases). The V end was cut by 8 bases, the J end by 0 bases, with 8 bases between. The length of the CDR3 is 12 residues. Looked up from germline, CDR1 is MDHEN and CDR2 is SYDVKM. CDR3 region: CASRGSSYEQYF. As DNA, the CDR3 is TGTGCCAGCCGAGGGAGCTCCTACGAGCAGTACTTC.

The chain employs TRBV6-5 and TRBJ1-1, with D possibly being TRBD1 (5 bases). In germline, CDR1 is MNHEY, CDR2 SVGAGI. The CDR3 length is 15 residues. Trimming stripped 2 bases from V and 1 base from J, with 11 bases between. CDR3 in amino acids: CASSYQGLTNTEAFF. For the CDR3, the DNA is TGTGCCAGCAGTTACCAGGGCTTAACGAACACTGAAGCTTTCTTT.

The genes are TRBV5-1 and TRBJ2-1; tentative D call: TRBD2 (6 bases). The CDR3 has 19 amino acids. V was cut by 3 bases and J by 3 bases, with 25 bases left in between. Germline values: CDR1 SGHRS, CDR2 YFSETQ. The CDR3 spells CASSYHRDLTKPVYNEQFF. CDR3 in DNA: TGCGCCAGCAGCTACCACCGGGACTTAACAAAACCCGTCTACAATGAGCAGTTCTTC.

The J gene is TRBJ2-7, the V gene TRBV19; 7 bases map to TRBD1. CDR1 is LNHDA and CDR2 is SQIVND in the germline V gene (reference sequence). The V segment lost 4 bases and the J segment 2 bases; nucleotides outside the gene matches: 2. This CDR3 region has 13 residues. CDR3 nucleotide sequence: TGTGCCAGTAGTAAGGGACAGACCTACGAGCAGTACTTC. Translating it yields CASSKGQTYEQYF.

The chain has TRBV28 and TRBJ1-5; no clear D gene. V lost 11 bases and J 4 bases, leaving 9 bases between the germline ends. This CDR3 has 11 residues. The germline V gene has CDR1 MDHEN and CDR2 SYDVKM. The CDR3: CASGLNQPQHF. For the CDR3, the DNA is TGTGCCTCAGGCCTAAATCAGCCCCAGCATTTT.

This clone was detected a few times. CDR3 sequence (DNA): TGTGCCAGTAGCCACATACCTAGACAGTATGGCTACACCTTC. Protein sequence: CASSHIPRQYGYTF. The chain employs TRBV19 and TRBJ1-2; perhaps TRBD1 as D (5 bases). Per germline, CDR1 LNHDA and CDR2 SQIVND (reference sequence). The CDR3 extends over 14 amino acids. The germline V and J ends were trimmed by 6 bases and 5 bases, with 16 bases remaining between them.

This rearrangement joins TRBV6-1 to TRBJ1-2; a weak D match, TRBD1 (5 bases). V lost 5 bases and J lost 7, with 14 bases in between. This CDR3 comprises 13 residues. CDR1 is MNHNS, CDR2 SASEGT, per germline. The CDR3 loop is CASSIQGFRGYTF. As DNA, the CDR3 is TGTGCCAGCAGTATTCAGGGATTTCGTGGCTACACCTTC.

V usage is TRBV30 and J usage is TRBJ1-2; unclear D gene. The V end was cut by 3 bases, the J end by 3 bases, with 17 bases between. The CDR3 contains 15 residues. Per the germline V gene, CDR1 is GTSNPN and CDR2 is SVGIG (reference sequence). The CDR3 nucleotides read TGTGCCTGGAGGGCGGACTCTGTAGACCACTATGGCTACACCTTC. Encoded protein: CAWRADSVDHYGYTF. The entire variable domain, with the rest obtained from reference TRBV30 and TRBJ1-2, is as follows: SQTIHQWPATLVQPVGSPLSLECTVEGTSNPNLYWYRQAAGRGLQLLFYSVGIGQISSEVPQNLSASRPQDRQFILSSKKLLLSDSGFYLCAWRADSVDHYGYTFGSGTRLTVV.

This chain joins TRBV7-7 and TRBJ2-5; perhaps TRBD2 as D (6 bases). The CDR3 contains 13 residues. Germline V gene lookup returns CDR1 SSHAT and CDR2 FNYEAQ (reference sequence). V lost 5 bases and J lost 5, with 12 bases in between. As DNA, the CDR3 is TGTGCCAGCAGCCCGGGACTTTATGAGACCCAGTACTTC. Translating it yields CASSPGLYETQYF.

The chain links TRBV27 to TRBJ2-1; no firm D call. The germline V and J ends were trimmed by 8 bases and 0 bases, with 14 bases remaining between them. In germline, CDR1 is MNHEY, CDR2 SMNVEV (reference sequence). The CDR3 consists of 15 residues. CDR3 nucleotides: TGTGCCAGCCGTTCAGGATCCAGCTCCTACAATGAGCAGTTCTTC. Protein sequence: CASRSGSSSYNEQFF.

The chain couples TRBV6-4 to TRBJ2-7, with 8 nucleotides matching TRBD2. The germline gives CDR1 MRHNA, CDR2 SNTAGT. V was pared by 5 bases and J by 3 bases, with 6 bases of the junction left unmatched. CDR3 length equals 14 residues. DNA for the CDR3: TGTGCCAGCAGTCCCTTAGCGGGAAACTACGAGCAGTACTTC. This encodes CASSPLAGNYEQYF.

The V and J genes are TRBV29-1 and TRBJ2-7, with D possibly being TRBD1 (6 bases). CDR3 length: 13 amino acids. CDR1 SQVTM and CDR2 ANQGSEA come from the germline V gene. Between the trimmed V and J ends, which lost 6 bases and 0 bases, there was a span of 12 bases. The CDR3 coding sequence is TGCAGCGTGAAAACAGGGAACTCCTACGAGCAGTACTTC. Translated: CSVKTGNSYEQYF.

V gene TRBV14 combines with J gene TRBJ2-1, with D perhaps TRBD1 (5 bases). Trimming removed 4 bases at V and 0 bases at J, with 10 bases between. Germline V gene sequence: CDR1 SGHDN, CDR2 FVKESK. This CDR3 has 15 residues. The chain's CDR3 is CASSRWGLSYNEQFF. The CDR3 DNA reads TGTGCCAGCAGCCGCTGGGGCCTCTCCTACAATGAGCAGTTCTTC.

As regards this clone: The junction does not match germline at one end; this may be a read error. The chain's CDR3 is CASGLTGSSYEQYF. CDR3 DNA: TGTGCCAGCGGTTTAACGGGTTCTTCCTACGAGCAGTACTTC. The chain is built from TRBV28 and TRBJ2-7, with D unclear. Germline CDR1 reads MDHEN; CDR2 reads SYDVKM. The CDR3 covers 14 residues.

V gene TRBV30 combines with J gene TRBJ2-3; D is uncertain. Per germline, CDR1 GTSNPN and CDR2 SVGIG (reference sequence). This CDR3 contains 12 residues. V lost 0 bases and J 4 bases, leaving 5 bases between the germline ends. The CDR3 is CAWSVLPDTQYF. The CDR3 bases are TGTGCCTGGAGTGTACTCCCAGATACGCAGTATTTT.

The chain carries TRBV29-1 and TRBJ2-5; 7 bases are a match to TRBD2. The CDR3 length is 14 residues. V shed 6 bases, J shed 3 bases, and the junction held 10 bases outside the gene matches. CDR1 is SQVTM and CDR2 is ANQGSEA in the germline V gene. In DNA form, the CDR3 reads TGCAGCGTAGGGATGGTGGGGACTAAAGAGACCCAGTACTTC. Amino acid sequence: CSVGMVGTKETQYF.

The chain joins TRBV18 to TRBJ2-1; D is possibly TRBD2 (5 bases). The CDR3 sequence is 15 residues long. Trimming pared 6 bases from V and 0 bases from J, leaving 12 bases between. Germline V gene lookup returns CDR1 KGHSH and CDR2 LQKENI. CDR3 protein: CASSGGRSSYNEQFF. The DNA for the CDR3 is TGTGCCAGCTCTGGAGGACGGAGCTCCTACAATGAGCAGTTCTTC.

This chain joins TRBV2 and TRBJ1-1; perhaps TRBD1 as D (6 bases). Trimming shortened V by 6 bases and J by 1 base, and 9 bases separated the two germline ends. The CDR3 runs to 13 residues. CDR1 is SNHLY, CDR2 FYNNEI, per germline. The CDR3 DNA reads TGTGCCAGCAGAAGACAGGCGAACACTGAAGCTTTCTTT. Translation: CASRRQANTEAFF.

The V and J genes are TRBV19 and TRBJ2-5; 8 nucleotides line up with TRBD2. V dropped 5 bases and J dropped 2; count of bases not matched to a gene: 7. The germline V gene encodes CDR1 LNHDA and CDR2 SQIVND (reference sequence). The CDR3 is 15 amino acids. The CDR3 bases are TGTGCCAGTAGTTCACTAGCGGATCCGCAAGAGACCCAGTACTTC. Protein sequence: CASSSLADPQETQYF. Filled out from reference TRBV19 and TRBJ2-5, the complete variable domain reads DGGITQSPKYLFRKEGQNVTLSCEQNLNHDAMYWYRQDPGQGLRLIYYSQIVNDFQKGDIAEGYSVSREKKESFPLTVTSAQKNPTAFYLCASSSLADPQETQYFGPGTRLLVL.

The genes are TRBV4-2 and TRBJ2-3, with 11 bases fitting TRBD2. The CDR3 spans 19 residues. Germline V gene data show CDR1 as LGHNA and CDR2 as YNFKEQ. Losses at the gene ends were 3 bases for V and 5 bases for J; bases not matched to a gene: 16. The CDR3 sequence: CASSHNPLAGGRTEDTQYF. CDR3 coding DNA: TGTGCCAGCAGCCACAATCCCCTAGCGGGAGGACGGACCGAAGATACGCAGTATTTT.

This sequence joins TRBV27 and TRBJ2-1; 11 bases map to TRBD2. Germline assignment: CDR1 MNHEY and CDR2 SMNVEV (reference sequence). CDR3 length: 16 residues. With V trimmed by 6 bases and J by 4 bases, 8 bases remained unmatched. The CDR3 DNA reads as TGTGCCAGCAGCCCCGAACTAGCGGGGGTATACAATGAGCAGTTCTTC. Its translation is CASSPELAGVYNEQFF.

The CDR3 loop is CSASHRVGYTF. The CDR3 nucleotides read TGCAGTGCTAGCCACAGGGTAGGCTACACCTTC. This chain uses TRBV20-1 with TRBJ1-2, with D possibly being TRBD1 (6 bases). Trimming took 3 bases from V and 8 from J, leaving 10 bases between them. CDR3 size: 11 residues. CDR1 and CDR2 from the germline V gene are DFQATT and SNEGSKA (reference sequence).